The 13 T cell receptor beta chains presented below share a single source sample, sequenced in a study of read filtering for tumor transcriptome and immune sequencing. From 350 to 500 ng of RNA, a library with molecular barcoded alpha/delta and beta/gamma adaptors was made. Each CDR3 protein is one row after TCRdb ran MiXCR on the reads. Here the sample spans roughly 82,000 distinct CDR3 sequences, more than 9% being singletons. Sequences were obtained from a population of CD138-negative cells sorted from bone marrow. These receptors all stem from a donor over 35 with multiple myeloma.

CDR3 nucleotide sequence: TGTGCCAGCAAGGTCCTAGCGGGAGCAGAGACCCAGTACTTC. It yields the protein CASKVLAGAETQYF. V usage is TRBV2 and J usage is TRBJ2-5; 10 bases are shared with TRBD2. Trimming at V came to 7 bases and at J to 4 bases, leaving 6 bases not matched to a gene. Looked up from germline, CDR1 is SNHLY and CDR2 is FYNNEI. The CDR3 sequence is 14 residues long.

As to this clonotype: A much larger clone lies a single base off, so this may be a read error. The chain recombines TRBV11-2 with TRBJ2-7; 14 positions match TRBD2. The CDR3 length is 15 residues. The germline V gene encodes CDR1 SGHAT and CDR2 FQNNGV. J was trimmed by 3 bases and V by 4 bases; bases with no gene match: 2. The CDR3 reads CASSSGLAGDYEQYF. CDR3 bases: TGTGCCAGCAGCTCGGGACTAGCGGGAGACTACGAGCAGTACTTC. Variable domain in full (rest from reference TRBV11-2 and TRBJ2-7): EAGVAQSPRYKIIEKRQSVAFWCNPISGHATLYWYQQILGQGPKLLIQFQNNGVVDDSQLPKDRFSAERLKGVDSTLKIQPAKLEDSAVYLCASSSGLAGDYEQYFGPGTRLTVT.

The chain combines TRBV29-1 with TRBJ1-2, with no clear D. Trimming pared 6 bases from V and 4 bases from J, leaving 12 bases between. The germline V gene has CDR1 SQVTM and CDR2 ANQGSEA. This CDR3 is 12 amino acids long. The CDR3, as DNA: TGCAGCGTCCCGGAGGGCACCTATGGCTACACCTTC. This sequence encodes CSVPEGTYGYTF.

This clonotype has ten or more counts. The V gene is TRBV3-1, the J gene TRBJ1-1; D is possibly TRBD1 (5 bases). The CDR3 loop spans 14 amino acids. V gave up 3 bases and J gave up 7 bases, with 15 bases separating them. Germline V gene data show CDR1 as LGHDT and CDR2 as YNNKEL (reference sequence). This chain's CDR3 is CASSQSAGGLEAFF. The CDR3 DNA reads TGTGCCAGCAGCCAGAGCGCGGGGGGACTTGAAGCTTTCTTT.

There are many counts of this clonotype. CDR3 amino acids: CASSYRPNTEAFF. CDR3 nucleotide sequence: TGTGCCAGCAGTTACAGACCGAACACTGAAGCTTTCTTT. This chain connects TRBV28 to TRBJ1-1; D gene uncertain. The CDR3 contains 13 residues. Trimming took off 4 bases at V and 1 base at J, with 7 bases between the two ends. CDR1 is MDHEN and CDR2 is SYDVKM in the germline V gene.

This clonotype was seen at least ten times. CDR3 nucleotide sequence: TGTGCCAGCAGTTACTCGAGCGGGAGGGCCGGTGAGCAGTTCTTC. Protein product: CASSYSSGRAGEQFF. The chain recombines TRBV6-5 with TRBJ2-1; 10 positions agree with TRBD2. The CDR3 totals 15 residues. Germline trimming cut 0 bases from V and 9 bases from J; bases unmatched to any gene: 5. The germline CDR1 and CDR2 sequences are MNHEY and SVGAGI.

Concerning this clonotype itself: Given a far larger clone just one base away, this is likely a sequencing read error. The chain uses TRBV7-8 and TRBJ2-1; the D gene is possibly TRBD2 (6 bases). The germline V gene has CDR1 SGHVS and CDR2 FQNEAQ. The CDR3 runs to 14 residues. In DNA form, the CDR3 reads TGTGCCAGCAGCCCCGGAGGAACTAGCAATGGGCAGTTCTTC. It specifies CASSPGGTSNGQFF.

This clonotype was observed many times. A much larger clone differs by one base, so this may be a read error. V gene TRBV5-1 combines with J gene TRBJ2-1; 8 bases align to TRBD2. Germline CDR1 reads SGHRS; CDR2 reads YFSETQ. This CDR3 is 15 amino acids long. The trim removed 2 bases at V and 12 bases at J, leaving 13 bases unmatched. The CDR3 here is CASSLQEAGGSGQFF. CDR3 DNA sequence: TGCGCCAGCAGCTTACAGGAGGCGGGAGGATCTGGGCAGTTCTTC.

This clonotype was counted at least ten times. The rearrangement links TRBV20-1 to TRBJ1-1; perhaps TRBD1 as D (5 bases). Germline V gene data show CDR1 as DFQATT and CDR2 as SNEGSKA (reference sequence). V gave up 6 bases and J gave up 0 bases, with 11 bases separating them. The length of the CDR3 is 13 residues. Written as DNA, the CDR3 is TGCAGTGCCTCAATGGGGGTGAACACTGAAGCTTTCTTT. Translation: CSASMGVNTEAFF.

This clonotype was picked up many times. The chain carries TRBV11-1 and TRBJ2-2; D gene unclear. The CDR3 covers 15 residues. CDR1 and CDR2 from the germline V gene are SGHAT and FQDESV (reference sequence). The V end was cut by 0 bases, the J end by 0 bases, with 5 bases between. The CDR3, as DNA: TGTGCCAGCAGCTTAGCGACCCCGAACACCGGGGAGCTGTTTTTT. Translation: CASSLATPNTGELFF. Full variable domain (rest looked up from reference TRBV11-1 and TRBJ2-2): EAEVAQSPRYKITEKSQAVAFWCDPISGHATLYWYRQILGQGPELLVQFQDESVVDDSQLPKDRFSAERLKGVDSTLKIQPAELGDSAMYLCASSLATPNTGELFFGEGSRLTVL.

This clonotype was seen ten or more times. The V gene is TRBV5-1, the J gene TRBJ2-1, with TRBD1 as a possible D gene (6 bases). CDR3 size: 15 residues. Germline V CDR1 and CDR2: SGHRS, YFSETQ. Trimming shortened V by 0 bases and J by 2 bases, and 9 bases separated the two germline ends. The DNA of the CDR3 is TGCGCCAGCAGCTTGGCTCAGGGGCCCTACAATGAGCAGTTCTTC. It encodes CASSLAQGPYNEQFF.

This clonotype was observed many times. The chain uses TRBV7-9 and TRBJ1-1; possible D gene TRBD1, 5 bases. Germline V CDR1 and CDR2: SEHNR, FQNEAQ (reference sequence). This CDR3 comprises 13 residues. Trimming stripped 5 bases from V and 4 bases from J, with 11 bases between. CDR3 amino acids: CASSPQGTTEAFF. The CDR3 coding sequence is TGTGCCAGCAGCCCGCAGGGTACCACTGAAGCTTTCTTT.

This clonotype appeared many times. This chain's CDR3 is CSAYGGGSYEQYF. The CDR3 DNA follows: TGCAGTGCCTATGGGGGGGGATCCTACGAGCAGTACTTC. The V and J genes are TRBV20-1 and TRBJ2-7; 7 bases agree with TRBD2. The germline V gene encodes CDR1 DFQATT and CDR2 SNEGSKA (reference sequence). The V gene end was trimmed by 6 bases and the J gene end by 1 base; junction bases not matched to a gene: 6. This CDR3 spans 13 amino acids.